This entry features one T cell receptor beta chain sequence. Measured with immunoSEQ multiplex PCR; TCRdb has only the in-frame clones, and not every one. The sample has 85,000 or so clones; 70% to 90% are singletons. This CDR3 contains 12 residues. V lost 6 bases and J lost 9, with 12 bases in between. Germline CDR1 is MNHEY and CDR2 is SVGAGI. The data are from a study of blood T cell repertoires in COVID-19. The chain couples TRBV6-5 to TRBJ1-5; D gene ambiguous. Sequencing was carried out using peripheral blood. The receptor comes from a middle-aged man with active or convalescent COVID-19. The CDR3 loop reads CASSPERRPQHF. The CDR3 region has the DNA TGTGCCAGCAGCCCCGAAAGGAGGCCCCAGCATTTT.